This T cell receptor beta chain derives from a study of blood T cells in healthy people across ages. Primers used in a second PCR of about 7 to 12 cycles were a sample-barcoded 5' primer and a J-beta primer mix. Unique molecular identifiers of 12 random nucleotides labeled each cDNA. Via MiXCR, TCRdb re-called the 5' RACE reads, giving one row per CDR3 protein. The top ten hold over 6.5% of the sample, which has over a million distinct CDR3 sequences, 55% to 75% seen once. Study findings and constraints: Both higher diversity and more naive CD4+ cells marked long-lived donors when set against aged donors. Estimates drawn from one million T cells were deemed to understate diversity.

The CDR3 runs to 13 residues. The germline V gene has CDR1 MNHNY and CDR2 SVGAGI (reference sequence). V was cut by 8 bases and J by 0 bases, with 11 bases left in between. This clonotype was found a few times. Antigen unknown. Total RNA extracted from each sample amounted to at least 5.5 micrograms. What was sequenced was blood. The chain has TRBV6-6 and TRBJ2-7; D gene unclear. This TCR was sampled from a man younger than 30 in good health. Here the CDR3 reads CASQLTVSYEQYF. Here the CDR3 DNA reads TGTGCCAGCCAACTTACAGTCTCCTACGAGCAGTACTTC.